The 8 T cell receptor beta chains in this list originate from one sample, sequenced in a study of CD8 T cells in ankylosing spondylitis. Their antigen targets remain unknown. General observations from the study: Blood of patients with ankylosing spondylitis appeared to be characterized by a TCR beta motif of 8 or 9 highly homologous variants.

TCRdb ran MiXCR on the 5' RACE reads and lists one entry per CDR3 protein. The table has hundreds of thousands of distinct CDR3 sequences, roughly 12% seen once. The sample consisted of blood, either unsorted or a sorted T cell fraction (not recorded which). The receptors stem from a male donor with ankylosing spondylitis.

This clonotype occurred a few times. V is TRBV6-1 and J is TRBJ1-6, with D tentatively TRBD1 (5 bases). The germline gives CDR1 MNHNS, CDR2 SASEGT. Trimming shortened V by 5 bases and J by 4 bases, and 18 bases separated the two germline ends. CDR3 length: 17 amino acids. CDR3 sequence: CASSPGTQAGYNSPLHF. In nucleotides, the CDR3 is TGTGCCAGCAGTCCCGGGACCCAGGCGGGTTATAATTCACCCCTCCACTTT.

This clonotype has a count of ten or more. The rearrangement links TRBV29-1 to TRBJ1-2, with a possible D match to TRBD1 (5 bases). From germline, CDR1 is SQVTM and CDR2 ANQGSEA. The CDR3 sequence is 15 residues long. With 4 bases removed from V and 0 bases from J, the gap between germline ends came to 15 bases. CDR3 in DNA: TGCAGCGTTGCCCGTACAGGAGCTACTAACTATGGCTACACCTTC. This gives the protein CSVARTGATNYGYTF.

The chain combines TRBV4-3 with TRBJ2-3, with TRBD2 matching 8 bases. V trimming: 0 bases; J trimming: 0 bases; junction bases outside the gene matches: 11. This CDR3 region has 19 residues. CDR1 and CDR2 from the germline V gene are LGHNA and YSLEER. CDR3 loop: CASSQDLILSGSSTDTQYF. CDR3 sequence (DNA): TGCGCCAGCAGCCAAGATCTCATTCTAAGCGGGAGTAGCACAGATACGCAGTATTTT.

This clonotype appeared a few times. This sequence joins TRBV15 and TRBJ2-7; unclear D gene. In germline, CDR1 is LNHNV, CDR2 YYDKDF (reference sequence). V was clipped by 2 bases and J by 4 bases, with 12 bases between them. This CDR3 has 14 amino acids. CDR3: CATSRLPTGYEQYF. CDR3 bases: TGTGCCACCAGCAGATTACCGACGGGTTACGAGCAGTACTTC.

This clonotype turned up a few times. The chain recombines TRBV7-2 with TRBJ1-4; perhaps TRBD1 as D (5 bases). The CDR3 is 15 residues long. The germline V gene encodes CDR1 SGHTA and CDR2 FQGNSA. V lost 5 bases and J 0 bases, leaving 10 bases between the germline ends. The CDR3: CASSRDSATNEKLFF. For the CDR3, the DNA is TGTGCCAGCAGCAGAGACAGTGCAACTAATGAAAAACTGTTTTTT.

This clonotype was recorded at least ten times. V gene TRBV4-1 combines with J gene TRBJ1-6, with D unclear. Trimming shortened V by 0 bases and J by 0 bases, and 18 bases separated the two germline ends. The CDR3 spans 20 residues. From germline, CDR1 is MGHRA and CDR2 YSYEKL. The CDR3 here is CASSQDYGRVQSSYNSPLHF. In nucleotides, the CDR3 is TGCGCCAGCAGCCAAGATTACGGCAGAGTCCAGAGCTCCTATAATTCACCCCTCCACTTT.

The chain links TRBV6-5 to TRBJ2-1; TRBD1 matches at 7 bases. The J segment lost 1 base and the V segment lost 5 bases, leaving 5 bases of the junction unmatched. Per the germline V gene, CDR1 is MNHEY and CDR2 is SVGAGI. CDR3 length: 15 amino acids. The CDR3 spells CASSNDRASYNEQFF. CDR3 bases: TGTGCCAGCAGTAACGACAGGGCTTCCTACAATGAGCAGTTCTTC.

This rearrangement joins TRBV28 to TRBJ2-1, with 7 bases fitting TRBD2. Germline V gene lookup returns CDR1 MDHEN and CDR2 SYDVKM. The CDR3 runs to 14 residues. In DNA, the CDR3 is TGTGCTTCTACCCCGAGCGGGGTTTACAATGAGCAGTTCTTC. Amino acid sequence: CASTPSGVYNEQFF.